This entry lists 27 T cell receptor beta chains sequenced from one sample in a study of regulatory T cells in long-lasting Graves disease. Specified time point: newly diagnosed GD, antithyroid drugs for less than 3 months. From PBMCs, RNA was extracted and then used to make the TCR library. The authors built TCR beta libraries using iRepertoire HTBI primers and Arm-PCR of CDR3 regions. TCRdb called the multiplex PCR reads again in MiXCR, with one record for every CDR3 protein. In the table there are around 250,000 distinct CDR3 sequences, 18% of which are singletons. Another study also made use of these data, one on T cells in Graves' hyperthyroidism and ophthalmopathy.

The source was peripheral blood mononuclear cells (PBMCs), collected at new diagnosis, from a patient treated with antithyroid drugs. These receptors all come from a woman under 40 with Graves disease.

This clonotype was recorded at least ten times. CDR3 nucleotides: TGTGCCAGCAGACAGCGGAACACCGGGGAGCTGTTTTTT. It codes for CASRQRNTGELFF. The genes are TRBV6-1 and TRBJ2-2; D is unresolved. The CDR3 is 13 residues long. V shed 6 bases and J shed 1 base, with 6 bases lying between them. CDR1 MNHNS and CDR2 SASEGT come from the germline V gene.

This clonotype has at least ten counts. The chain has TRBV3-1 and TRBJ1-1; no clear D gene. Trimming shortened V by 0 bases and J by 0 bases, and 8 bases separated the two germline ends. This CDR3 is 15 amino acids long. Germline V gene data show CDR1 as LGHDT and CDR2 as YNNKEL (reference sequence). The CDR3 reads CASSQEVAMNTEAFF. The CDR3 DNA is TGTGCCAGCAGCCAAGAGGTGGCTATGAACACTGAAGCTTTCTTT.

This clonotype was seen repeatedly, ten times or more. This chain joins TRBV7-9 and TRBJ1-2; D unresolved. Trimming cost V 5 bases and J 3 bases, with 13 bases left between them. Germline loops: CDR1 SEHNR, CDR2 FQNEAQ (reference sequence). The CDR3 runs 14 residues. The CDR3 here is CASSAKLDYYGYTF. The CDR3 region has the DNA TGTGCCAGCAGCGCTAAACTGGATTACTATGGCTACACCTTC.

This clonotype was observed a few times. The rearrangement joins TRBV7-9 to TRBJ2-7; 7 bases align to TRBD1. J gave up 2 bases and V 6 bases, and 13 bases lay outside the gene matches. CDR3 length: 16 amino acids. CDR1 SEHNR and CDR2 FQNEAQ come from the germline V gene (reference sequence). CDR3 region: CASRPQGLLGAYEQYF. DNA for the CDR3: TGTGCCAGCAGGCCACAGGGGCTGCTAGGCGCCTACGAGCAGTACTTC. Supplemented by reference TRBV7-9 and TRBJ2-7, the full variable domain reads DTGVSQNPRHKITKRGQNVTFRCDPISEHNRLYWYRQTLGQGPEFLTYFQNEAQLEKSRLLSDRFSAERPKGSFSTLEIQRTEQGDSAMYLCASRPQGLLGAYEQYFGPGTRLTVT.

This clonotype was observed at least ten times. V usage is TRBV27 and J usage is TRBJ2-1; perhaps TRBD2 as D (5 bases). This CDR3 has 16 residues. Germline CDR1 and CDR2: MNHEY and SMNVEV (reference sequence). The V end lost 4 bases, the J end lost 0 bases, and 13 bases lay between the germline ends. The CDR3: CASSSRTGSSYNEQFF. The DNA for the CDR3 is TGTGCCAGCAGTTCCCGGACGGGAAGCTCCTACAATGAGCAGTTCTTC.

There are many counts of this clonotype. This chain links TRBV13 with TRBJ2-5; 9 bases fit TRBD2. CDR3 length equals 14 residues. J gave up 2 bases and V 5 bases, and 3 bases lay outside the gene matches. From germline, CDR1 is PRHDT and CDR2 FYEKMQ (reference sequence). CDR3 bases: TGTGCCAGCAGCCAGCGGGGGGCGCAAGAGACCCAGTACTTC. Protein product: CASSQRGAQETQYF.

This clonotype was seen ten or more times. The V gene is TRBV12-3 or TRBV12-4, the J gene TRBJ1-1, with D possibly being TRBD1 (6 bases). V was pared by 7 bases and J by 7 bases, with 16 bases between. This CDR3 spans 13 amino acids. This chain's CDR3 is CASKTTRGGEAFF. The CDR3 DNA reads as TGTGCCAGCAAAACAACTAGGGGGGGTGAAGCTTTCTTT.

This clonotype was counted at least ten times. The chain has TRBV12-3 or TRBV12-4 and TRBJ2-1, with TRBD1 as a possible D gene (5 bases). V was cut by 2 bases and J by 8 bases, with 16 bases left in between. The CDR3 has 15 amino acids. CDR3 coding DNA: TGTGCCAGCAGTTTATATAGGGGCTTCGTCGATGAGCAGTTCTTC. It translates to CASSLYRGFVDEQFF.

Many counts were recorded for this clonotype. The V call is TRBV3-1, the J call TRBJ1-2, with TRBD1 matching over 8 bases. The CDR3 is 13 amino acids. The V gene's germline CDR1 is LGHDT and CDR2 YNNKEL (reference sequence). V lost 8 bases, J lost 5 bases, and 7 bases stayed unmatched. As DNA, the CDR3 is TGTGCCAGCCCTAGACAGGGGTTGTATGGCTACACCTTC. Its protein is CASPRQGLYGYTF.

With respect to this clonotype: This likely traces to a read error, being one base from a far larger clone. The V call is TRBV5-6, the J call TRBJ2-1; tentative D call: TRBD2 (5 bases). The CDR3 runs to 14 residues. V lost 4 bases, J lost 10 bases, and 18 bases lay in between. Germline V lookup: CDR1 SGHDT, CDR2 YYEEEE. This CDR3 reads CASSPAVSTYEQFF. CDR3 in DNA: TGTGCCAGCAGCCCAGCGGTATCTACCTACGAGCAGTTCTTC.

Remarks on this clonotype: This clone may be a read error of a much larger clone one base away. The chain links TRBV3-1 to TRBJ2-2; perhaps TRBD2 as D (6 bases). Germline lookup yields CDR1 LGHDT and CDR2 YNNKEL (reference sequence). The V gene lost 8 bases and the J gene lost 5 bases, with 15 bases spanning the gap. The CDR3 consists of 14 residues. This CDR3 is CASGLLGLTGELFF. CDR3 bases: TGTGCCAGCGGACTATTAGGCCTTACCGGGGAGCTGTTTTTT.

This clonotype was counted at least ten times. Here the CDR3 reads CASSQLGQGGNQPQHF. Here the CDR3 DNA reads TGTGCCAGCAGCCAGCTTGGACAGGGAGGCAATCAGCCCCAGCATTTT. The chain couples TRBV16 to TRBJ1-5; 8 nucleotides match TRBD1. CDR1 KGHSY and CDR2 FQNENV come from the germline V gene. The CDR3 is made up of 16 amino acids. The V gene end was trimmed by 3 bases and the J gene end by 2 bases; junction bases not matched to a gene: 6.

The chain combines TRBV20-1 with TRBJ2-7, with 9 bases identical to TRBD2. Trimming took 3 bases from V and 5 from J; bases not matched to a gene: 8. Germline V gene sequence: CDR1 DFQATT, CDR2 SNEGSKA (reference sequence). The CDR3 runs to 14 residues. The CDR3 nucleotides are TGCAGTGCTAGTTCCGGGACTAGCATCCACGAGCAGTACTTC. Protein sequence: CSASSGTSIHEQYF.

As regards this clonotype: An end of the junction differs from the germline gene, which may be a read error. V and J are TRBV5-1 and TRBJ1-2; 8 positions agree with TRBD1. The CDR3 is 15 amino acids. Germline V gene data show CDR1 as SGHRS and CDR2 as YFSETQ. The CDR3 bases are TGCGCCTGCAGCTTGGCCGTGACAGGGGCGGACGGCTACACCTTC. It codes for CACSLAVTGADGYTF.

The sample holds many counts of this clonotype. This sequence joins TRBV7-2 and TRBJ2-3, with TRBD2 matching 8 bases. Germline CDR1 SGHTA, CDR2 FQGNSA. The length of the CDR3 is 16 residues. After removal of 5 bases from V and 0 bases from J, the junction contained 7 bases not matched to a gene. This CDR3 is CASSLSGGSSTDTQYF. The CDR3 nucleotides read TGTGCCAGCAGCCTAAGCGGGGGCTCTAGCACAGATACGCAGTATTTT.

The chain carries TRBV6-1 and TRBJ2-7; the D is unclear. The CDR3 contains 14 residues. Germline-derived CDR1 and CDR2 are MNHNS and SASEGT. The V and J ends lost 4 bases and 0 bases respectively, with 10 bases between them. CDR3 DNA sequence: TGTGCCAGCAGTGTCAGCCTAACCTCCTACGAGCAGTACTTC. This encodes CASSVSLTSYEQYF.

The chain links TRBV5-1 to TRBJ2-1; TRBD1 matches at 8 bases. V dropped 3 bases and J dropped 5; count of bases not matched to a gene: 7. Germline V CDR1 and CDR2: SGHRS, YFSETQ. This CDR3 region has 15 residues. The CDR3 DNA sequence: TGCGCCAGCAGCTCCCGACAGGGGACCCACAATGAGCAGTTCTTC. Protein sequence: CASSSRQGTHNEQFF.

The genes are TRBV19 and TRBJ1-2; unclear D gene. The CDR3 length is 15 residues. With 3 bases removed from V and 6 bases from J, the gap between germline ends came to 17 bases. Germline V lookup: CDR1 LNHDA, CDR2 SQIVND (reference sequence). CDR3 nucleotides: TGTGCCAGTAGTATCGACCGAATCGGGTTTAATGGCTACACCTTC. Encoded protein: CASSIDRIGFNGYTF.

This clonotype was detected a few times. The V gene is TRBV6-1, the J gene TRBJ1-6; 9 positions agree with TRBD1. The CDR3 has 14 amino acids. The V segment lost 1 base and the J segment 9 bases; nucleotides outside the gene matches: 1. Germline-derived CDR1 and CDR2 are MNHNS and SASEGT. The CDR3 loop is CASSEGTGVSPLHF. For the CDR3, the DNA is TGTGCCAGCAGTGAAGGGACAGGGGTTTCACCCCTCCACTTT.

The sample holds many counts of this clonotype. This rearrangement joins TRBV12-3 or TRBV12-4 to TRBJ2-3, with 11 bases matching TRBD2. V was clipped by 4 bases and J by 7 bases; unmatched bases: 7. There are 15 residues in the CDR3. CDR3 DNA: TGTGCCAGCAGTTCCATAGCGGGGGGGGGCTATACGCAGTATTTT. Encoded protein: CASSSIAGGGYTQYF.

A few counts support this clonotype. CDR3 DNA: TGTGCCAGCTCACCATTCTCGGGGGGCAGAGCAACTAATGAAAAACTGTTTTTT. It encodes CASSPFSGGRATNEKLFF. The chain is built from TRBV18 and TRBJ1-4; a possible D gene is TRBD1 (6 bases). This CDR3 contains 18 residues. V was pared by 2 bases and J by 0 bases, with 16 bases between. Per germline, CDR1 KGHSH and CDR2 LQKENI.

The chain recombines TRBV3-1 with TRBJ1-2; 8 nucleotides line up with TRBD1. This CDR3 has 17 residues. Trimming cost V 5 bases and J 3 bases; bases outside gene matches: 14. CDR1 LGHDT and CDR2 YNNKEL come from the germline V gene (reference sequence). CDR3 DNA: TGTGCCAGCAGCTCGCAGGGGGCGTCAAAGGCTTACTATGGCTACACCTTC. This encodes CASSSQGASKAYYGYTF.

In its sample, this clonotype was seen many times. The chain employs TRBV19 and TRBJ1-2; unclear D gene. This CDR3 region has 14 residues. Trimming removed 7 bases at V and 8 bases at J, with 20 bases between. Germline CDR1 and CDR2: LNHDA and SQIVND (reference sequence). The CDR3 coding sequence is TGTGCCAGTACCCAGTATGGAACGGGCGGAGGCTACACCTTC. Translation gives CASTQYGTGGGYTF.

This clonotype showed up just a few times. The V gene is TRBV7-2, the J gene TRBJ2-1, with D maybe TRBD2 (7 bases). V lost 1 base to trimming and J lost 6 bases, with 10 bases between them. CDR1 is SGHTA and CDR2 is FQGNSA in the germline V gene. The CDR3 is made up of 14 amino acids. In DNA, the CDR3 is TGTGCCAGCAGCTTAGGGGGGGGGGCCAATGAGCAGTTCTTC. Translated, it gives CASSLGGGANEQFF.

This clonotype was detected a few times. CDR3 nucleotides: TGTGCCAGCAGTCGGGTCGGGGAGCGTAATTCACCCCTCCACTTT. Amino acids: CASSRVGERNSPLHF. The gene calls are TRBV11-2 and TRBJ1-6; D is uncertain. V was pared by 6 bases and J by 6 bases, with 15 bases between. From germline, CDR1 is SGHAT and CDR2 FQNNGV. CDR3 size: 15 residues.

In this sample, this clonotype turned up many times. The V gene is TRBV9, the J gene TRBJ2-7, with D perhaps TRBD1 (6 bases). CDR1 and CDR2 from the germline V gene are SGDLS and YYNGEE. CDR3 size: 14 residues. With 2 bases removed from V and 2 bases from J, the gap between germline ends came to 11 bases. CDR3: CASSVTGKAYEQYF. CDR3 nucleotides: TGTGCCAGCAGCGTTACAGGGAAGGCCTACGAGCAGTACTTC.

Ten or more counts support this clonotype. V is TRBV7-2 and J is TRBJ2-7; D call uncertain. V lost 8 bases and J lost 2, with 13 bases in between. This CDR3 has 13 amino acids. CDR1 SGHTA and CDR2 FQGNSA come from the germline V gene. CDR3 coding DNA: TGTGCCAGCCGTGATCACGACGCCTACGAGCAGTACTTC. Its protein is CASRDHDAYEQYF.